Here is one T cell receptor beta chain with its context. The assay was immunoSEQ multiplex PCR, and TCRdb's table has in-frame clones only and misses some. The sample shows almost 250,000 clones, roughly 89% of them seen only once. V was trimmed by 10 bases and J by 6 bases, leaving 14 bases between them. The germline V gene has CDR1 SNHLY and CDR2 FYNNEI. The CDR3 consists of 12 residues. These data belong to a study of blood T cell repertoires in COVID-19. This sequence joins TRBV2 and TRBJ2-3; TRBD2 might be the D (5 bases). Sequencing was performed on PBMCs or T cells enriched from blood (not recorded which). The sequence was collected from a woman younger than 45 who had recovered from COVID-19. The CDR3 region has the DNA TGTGCCATCGACTCGGCGGGCGATACGCAGTATTTT. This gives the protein CAIDSAGDTQYF.